This T cell receptor (beta chain) stems from a study of cytomegalovirus exposure and HLA in healthy donors. Broader study findings: An observed cluster of highly shared sequence variants was recorded as a likely sequencing artifact.

The PCR employed 60 Vbeta primers together with 13 Jbeta primers. Repertoires were generated with immunoSEQ multiplex PCR, while TCRdb's copy carries only in-frame clones and drops some. This sample has 150,000 to 200,000 clones, with about four fifths found just once. This CDR3 comprises 17 residues. Germline values: CDR1 LGHNA, CDR2 YSLEER. V dropped 1 base and J dropped 2; count of bases not matched to a gene: 5. Comment on this clone: The antigen remains undetermined.

The origin of this receptor is a man younger than 40 in good health and CMV-seronegative. Material: PBMCs. The chain carries TRBV4-3 and TRBJ1-6; 7 nucleotides match TRBD1. CDR3 sequence (DNA): TGCGCCAGCAGCCAAGCCCCGGGACAGACCTATAATTCACCCCTCCACTTT. Its protein product is CASSQAPGQTYNSPLHF.